The rows below give T cell receptor beta chains drawn from one sample of a study of T cell responses to AZD1222 COVID-19 vaccine. Using immunoSEQ multiplex PCR, the repertoire was profiled, and TCRdb retains in-frame clones only, with some absent. This sample has about 170,000 clones, with roughly 89% found just once. The sample consisted of peripheral blood, taken on day 0 of AZD1222 vaccination. The receptors here all came from an adult in good health. CDR3s include the opening cysteine and the closing phenylalanine or tryptophan. The D gene is left open where the match is weak. Part of the rows lack a size; the others show once, few, many or a class for expanded clones.

>NA|NA|TRBJ2-7|TRBV28
CASSLPGDYEQYF
TGTGCCAGCAGCCTTCCAGGGGATTACGAGCAGTACTTC
>NA|NA|TRBJ1-1|TRBV5-1
CASSVPGDTEAFF
TGCGCCAGCAGCGTGCCCGGGGACACTGAAGCTTTCTTT
>NA|NA|TRBJ1-2|TRBV6-6
CASSYSTGGVDYGYTF
TGTGCCAGCAGTTACTCGACCGGGGGCGTTGACTATGGCTACACCTTC
>NA|NA|TRBJ1-5|TRBV7-6
CASSLAIGTESNQPQHF
TGTGCCAGCAGCTTGGCAATTGGGACGGAGAGCAATCAGCCCCAGCATTTT
>NA|once|TRBJ2-2|TRBV18
CASSPLRQGSTGELFF
TGTGCCAGCTCACCTCTTCGGCAGGGGAGCACCGGGGAGCTGTTTTTT
>TRBD2|NA|TRBJ2-7|TRBV29-1
CSARTSGSYLGEQYF
TGCAGCGCCCGGACTAGCGGGAGTTACCTCGGCGAGCAGTACTTC
>NA|NA|TRBJ2-7|TRBV28
CASSTRTGGHEQYF
TGTGCCAGCAGTACCCGGACGGGGGGCCACGAGCAGTACTTC
>TRBD1|NA|TRBJ2-1|TRBV11-3
CASSPGQGQYNEQFF
TGTGCCAGCAGCCCAGGACAGGGACAATACAATGAGCAGTTCTTC
>NA|NA|TRBJ1-1|TRBV5-8
CASSLRGWGTEAFF
TGTGCCAGCAGCTTGAGGGGTTGGGGCACTGAAGCTTTCTTT
>NA|NA|TRBJ2-7|TRBV14
CASSQGASYEQYF
TGTGCCAGCAGCCAGGGGGCGAGTTACGAGCAGTACTTC
>TRBD1|NA|TRBJ1-6|TRBV5-5
CASSPTGQGNSPLHF
TGTGCCAGCAGCCCAACGGGACAGGGTAATTCACCCCTCCACTTT
>NA|NA|TRBJ1-5|TRBV6-5
CASSPGPGWDQPQHF
TGTGCCAGCAGCCCCGGCCCGGGGTGGGATCAGCCCCAGCATTTT
>NA|NA|TRBJ2-7|TRBV7-9
CASSPPFTLGSYEQYF
TGTGCCAGCAGCCCACCTTTCACCCTCGGCTCCTACGAGCAGTACTTC
>NA|NA|TRBJ2-1|TRBV12-1
CASSPNPTSGRAPVQNEQFF
TGTGCCAGCAGCCCTAACCCGACTAGCGGGAGGGCGCCGGTACAGAATGAGCAGTTCTTC
>NA|NA|TRBJ1-1|TRBV11-2
CASSLGGLNTEAFF
TGTGCCAGCAGCTTAGGAGGGCTCAACACTGAAGCTTTCTTT
>NA|once|TRBJ2-7|TRBV10-3
CAISELVTGPYEQYF
TGTGCCATCAGTGAGTTGGTGACAGGACCCTACGAGCAGTACTTC
>NA|NA|TRBJ1-3|TRBV9
CASSVEGSGNTIYF
TGTGCCAGCAGCGTAGAAGGCTCTGGAAACACCATATATTTT
>NA|NA|TRBJ2-1|TRBV21-1
CASSGIAGVTRNEQFF
TGTGCCAGCAGCGGTATAGCGGGGGTCACGCGGAATGAGCAGTTCTTC
>NA|NA|TRBJ2-7|TRBV5-6
CASSLSRRLFLSSYEQYF
TGTGCCAGCAGCTTATCCCGGAGACTGTTCCTCTCTTCCTACGAGCAGTACTTC
>TRBD1|NA|TRBJ1-2|TRBV10-3
CAISEGGTGGSYGYTF
TGTGCCATCAGTGAGGGAGGGACAGGGGGCAGCTATGGCTACACCTTC
>NA|NA|TRBJ1-4|TRBV15
CATSRDGSGKGNEKLFF
TGTGCCACCAGCAGAGACGGTTCAGGGAAGGGAAATGAAAAACTGTTTTTT
>TRBD1|NA|TRBJ1-6|TRBV7-2
CASSLQPGTGVDSPLHF
TGTGCCAGCAGCTTACAACCCGGGACAGGGGTTGATTCACCCCTCCACTTT
>NA|NA|TRBJ2-4|TRBV2
CASSARNVKNIQYF
TGTGCCAGCAGTGCGCGGAACGTTAAAAACATTCAGTACTTC
>NA|NA|TRBJ1-6|TRBV5-5
CASSRRQEYNSPLHF
TGTGCCAGCAGCAGGCGACAGGAGTATAATTCACCCCTCCACTTT
>TRBD1|NA|TRBJ2-7|TRBV5-1
CASSEGQLTYEQYF
TGCGCCAGCAGCGAGGGACAGTTAACCTACGAGCAGTACTTC